The clone carrying this T cell receptor (beta chain) was found many times. Its antigen remains unidentified. These data come from a study of T-cell reconstitution after alpha-beta-depleted transplantation in children. Notes on the study in general: Surviving recipient T cells and thymic progenitors underlay high day-60 TCRbeta diversity in some patients. Several hundred rapidly expanded clones from non-depleted graft cells reportedly supplied alpha-beta T cells about two months post-transplant. T-cell numbers and diversity one year post-transplant derived largely from freshly generated T cells.

This sample's TCRbeta library carried unique molecular identifier barcodes. One entry per CDR3 protein results from TCRdb running MiXCR on the PCR reads. The repertoire consists of roughly 240,000 distinct CDR3 sequences, with around 7.5% occurring once and the leading ten covering approximately 6%. The V gene's germline CDR1 is LNHDA and CDR2 SQIVND (reference sequence). The CDR3 has 15 amino acids. Trimming shortened V by 5 bases and J by 1 base, and 12 bases separated the two germline ends. Sequences were derived from PBMCs, mostly from graft donor cells, sampled 180 days after TCRalphabeta/CD19-depleted stem cell transplant. The TCR sequence derives from a male patient between 10 and 17 years old who had a stem cell transplant for acute lymphoblastic leukemia, so the T cells may come from the graft donor. J is TRBJ1-5 and V is TRBV19; D is possibly TRBD1 (6 bases). This chain's CDR3 is CASSVQGLSNQPQHF. CDR3 coding DNA: TGTGCCAGTAGTGTACAGGGTCTGAGCAATCAGCCCCAGCATTTT.